These 11 T cell receptor beta chains originate from one sample sequenced in a study of shared clonotypes between healthy human individuals. It was CD45RO-negative cells, positively selected for CCR7, that made up naive CD8 cells, with terminally differentiated effector memory CD45RA+ cells excluded. This table comes from immunoSEQ multiplex PCR, and its TCRdb copy is limited to in-frame clones, with some not included. The sample has about 2.1 million clones, 93% seen once. The sequenced material came from naive CD8+ T cells from PBMCs. The receptor set was obtained from a man in his late teens or twenties in good health. Some clones in this sample may be carry-over from other donors' samples.

A word on this clone: Other DNA sequences in the sample encode the same CDR3. The chain combines TRBV10-1 with TRBJ2-7, with 7 bases lining up with TRBD1. Germline trimming cut 9 bases from V and 3 bases from J; bases unmatched to any gene: 11. From germline, CDR1 is WNHNN and CDR2 SYGVQD (reference sequence). The length of the CDR3 is 14 residues. This chain's CDR3 is CASRKQGSIYEQYF. The CDR3 nucleotides are TGCGCCAGTAGGAAACAGGGGTCGATCTACGAGCAGTACTTC.

V and J are TRBV11-2 and TRBJ1-4; D ambiguous. The V and J ends lost 7 bases and 14 bases respectively, with 20 bases between them. Germline CDR1 reads SGHAT; CDR2 reads FQNNGV. This CDR3 region has 13 residues. CDR3 coding DNA: TGTGCCAGCACCCGAGGAGGGTTCGCTCGTCTGTTTTTT. Translation gives CASTRGGFARLFF.

This clone was detected only once. The chain is built from TRBV5-4 and TRBJ2-1; 9 bases map to TRBD1. Trimming cost V 3 bases and J 7 bases; bases outside gene matches: 8. Germline V CDR1 and CDR2: SGHNT, YYREEE (reference sequence). The CDR3 has 15 residues. As DNA, the CDR3 is TGTGCCAGCAGCTCCCTAGACAGGGGGTTAAATGAGCAGTTCTTC. Protein sequence: CASSSLDRGLNEQFF.

The chain recombines TRBV5-6 with TRBJ1-6; 11 bases map to TRBD1. Unmatched junction bases numbered 5, after V lost 0 bases and J lost 9 bases. There are 16 residues in the CDR3. CDR1 is SGHDT, CDR2 YYEEEE, per germline. CDR3 residues: CASSLGSGQGGSPLHF. As DNA, the CDR3 is TGTGCCAGCAGCTTGGGTTCGGGACAGGGGGGTTCACCCCTCCACTTT.

This clone was detected once. This rearrangement joins TRBV5-1 to TRBJ1-2; D possibly corresponds to TRBD1 (5 bases). This CDR3 region has 16 residues. CDR1 is SGHRS and CDR2 is YFSETQ in the germline V gene. With 7 bases removed from V and 4 bases from J, the gap between germline ends came to 23 bases. As DNA, the CDR3 is TGCGCCAGCCTCATCCGCCGGGACGGAAACTTCTATGGCTACACCTTC. It translates to CASLIRRDGNFYGYTF.

The rearrangement joins TRBV11-2 to TRBJ1-4; no definite D call. This CDR3 is built from 16 residues. CDR1 and CDR2 (germline): SGHAT, FQNNGV. The V gene lost 4 bases and the J gene lost 9 bases, with 21 bases spanning the gap. The chain's CDR3 is CASSSRKSDMLQKLFF. The CDR3 nucleotides read TGTGCCAGCAGCTCCCGCAAATCCGACATGCTTCAAAAACTGTTTTTT.

This chain links TRBV6-1 with TRBJ2-7, with D unresolved. This CDR3 has 12 amino acids. V shed 8 bases and J shed 0 bases, with 8 bases lying between them. Germline CDR1 and CDR2: MNHNS and SASEGT. The CDR3 DNA sequence: TGTGCCAGCGCCGAGAGCTCCTACGAGCAGTACTTC. As protein: CASAESSYEQYF.

V gene TRBV27 combines with J gene TRBJ2-7; D perhaps matches TRBD1 (7 bases). Germline CDR1 and CDR2: MNHEY and SMNVEV (reference sequence). The CDR3 sequence is 17 residues long. V dropped 1 base and J dropped 0 bases, with 16 bases sitting between them. CDR3 protein: CASSLLTTRGVSYEQYF. DNA of the CDR3: TGTGCCAGCAGTTTATTAACTACCAGGGGGGTCTCCTACGAGCAGTACTTC.

The V and J genes are TRBV7-6 and TRBJ1-2; the D is unclear. V shed 2 bases and J shed 5 bases, with 12 bases lying between them. Germline V CDR1 and CDR2: SGHVS, FNYEAQ. This CDR3 comprises 14 residues. The CDR3 loop is CASSLTQGGYGYTF. Written as DNA, the CDR3 is TGTGCCAGCAGCTTAACGCAAGGAGGGTATGGCTACACCTTC.

The V and J genes are TRBV7-2 and TRBJ2-1; perhaps TRBD1 as D (6 bases). V was clipped by 2 bases and J by 2 bases, with 16 bases between them. The CDR3 is 17 residues long. Germline CDR1 SGHTA, CDR2 FQGNSA. CDR3 amino acids: CASSLSIRGTPYNEQFF. CDR3 coding DNA: TGTGCCAGCAGCTTATCGATAAGGGGGACACCCTACAATGAGCAGTTCTTC.

The V gene is TRBV7-6, the J gene TRBJ2-5, with 8 nucleotides matching TRBD2. CDR1 is SGHVS and CDR2 is FNYEAQ in the germline V gene. Germline trimming cut 1 base from V and 2 bases from J; bases unmatched to any gene: 12. This CDR3 has 18 amino acids. In DNA, the CDR3 is TGTGCCAGCAGCTTAGACGGAAGAAGCGGGAGACAGCAAGAGACCCAGTACTTC. This sequence encodes CASSLDGRSGRQQETQYF.